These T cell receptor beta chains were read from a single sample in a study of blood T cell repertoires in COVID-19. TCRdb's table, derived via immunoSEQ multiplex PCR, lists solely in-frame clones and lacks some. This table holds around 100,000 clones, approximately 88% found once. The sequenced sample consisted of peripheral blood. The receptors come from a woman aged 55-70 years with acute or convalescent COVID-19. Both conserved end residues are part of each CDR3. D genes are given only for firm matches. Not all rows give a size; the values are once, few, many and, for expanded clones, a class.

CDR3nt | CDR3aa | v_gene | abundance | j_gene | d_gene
TGTGCCAGCAGTACCTTTTCCGGGAGAAATAATGAAAAACTGTTTTTT | CASSTFSGRNNEKLFF | TRBV28 | few | TRBJ1-4 | .
TGTGCCAGCAGCGCCACAATGGAGAGGAACACTGAAGCTTTCTTT | CASSATMERNTEAFF | TRBV9 | . | TRBJ1-1 | .
TGTGCCAGCAGCTTAGTGATGGGGGCGGGGGGCCGCACGCAGTATTTT | CASSLVMGAGGRTQYF | TRBV7-2 | . | TRBJ2-3 | TRBD2
TGTGCCAGCAGTTCCGAAGCGGGGGGGCGGTACAATGAGCAGTTCTTC | CASSSEAGGRYNEQFF | TRBV28 | . | TRBJ2-1 | TRBD2
TGCGCCAGCAGCTCATCCGGGACAGGGATAAAGAATTCACCCCTCCACTTT | CASSSSGTGIKNSPLHF | TRBV5-1 | . | TRBJ1-6 | TRBD1
TGTGCCATCACGACAGGCACCGATGGGACTGAAGCTTTCTTT | CAITTGTDGTEAFF | TRBV10-3 | . | TRBJ1-1 | .
TGTGCCAGCAGTGAAGGGGGCTCTCGATATGGCTACACCTTC | CASSEGGSRYGYTF | TRBV6-1 | . | TRBJ1-2 | .
TGTGCCATTACTATCCGGGACAGAGATCAGCCCCAGCATTTT | CAITIRDRDQPQHF | TRBV28 | . | TRBJ1-5 | TRBD1
TGTGCCAGCAGCTTAGTTGTTAACTCTGGGGCCAACGTCCTGACTTTC | CASSLVVNSGANVLTF | TRBV7-2 | . | TRBJ2-6 | .
TGTGCCAGTAGTATTACTAATGGGGCCGATACGCAGTATTTT | CASSITNGADTQYF | TRBV19 | . | TRBJ2-3 | .
TGCGCCAGCAGCACCGGACAGGGGGCGGGCGAGCAGTACTTC | CASSTGQGAGEQYF | TRBV5-1 | . | TRBJ2-7 | TRBD1
TGTGCCAGCAGCTTAGGATTATTTAGCGGGGCATCTTTTGTCGATGAGCAGTTCTTC | CASSLGLFSGASFVDEQFF | TRBV7-6 | . | TRBJ2-1 | TRBD2
TGTGCCAGCAGACCCCGTGGGAGCGGAAAATACAATGAGCAGTTCTTC | CASRPRGSGKYNEQFF | TRBV28 | . | TRBJ2-1 | .
TGTGCCGCGCGGGAGACTAGATTGGGCTACACCTTC | CAARETRLGYTF | TRBV2 | . | TRBJ1-2 | .
TGTGCCAGCAGCTTAGCGGTCGGGGCAGGGGGCTTTGAAAAACTGTTTTTT | CASSLAVGAGGFEKLFF | TRBV7-2 | . | TRBJ1-4 | TRBD1
TGTGCCAGTAGGGGGGCCACAGATACGCAGTATTTT | CASRGATDTQYF | TRBV19 | few | TRBJ2-3 | .
TGTGCCAGCAGTTACATGTCAGCGGCAGGACGCAATCAGCCCCAGCATTTT | CASSYMSAAGRNQPQHF | TRBV6-2/TRBV6-3 | . | TRBJ1-5 | .
TGTGCCTGGAGTGTACGCCCGGGGTATGGCTACACCTTC | CAWSVRPGYGYTF | TRBV30 | . | TRBJ1-2 | .
TGTGCCAGCTCACCACGACAGGGAGGGAACACTGAAGCTTTCTTT | CASSPRQGGNTEAFF | TRBV18 | . | TRBJ1-1 | TRBD1
TGTGCCAGCAGCTTAGGCGGCATTGGATATGGCTACACCTTC | CASSLGGIGYGYTF | TRBV7-2 | . | TRBJ1-2 | .
TGTGCCAGTAGTAGATCGGGGGCAACTAATGAAAAACTGTTTTTT | CASSRSGATNEKLFF | TRBV19 | . | TRBJ1-4 | .
TGTGCCAGCAGTTACTCGGCAGGGAGGGTAAATCAGCCCCAGCATTTT | CASSYSAGRVNQPQHF | TRBV6-2/TRBV6-3 | once | TRBJ1-5 | .
TGTGCCAGCAGTTACACCAGGGAGACCCAGTACTTC | CASSYTRETQYF | TRBV6-2/TRBV6-3 | . | TRBJ2-5 | .
TGTGCCAGCAGCCAAGACGTAGGAGCTGTCCCGGATGGCTACACCTTC | CASSQDVGAVPDGYTF | TRBV4-2 | . | TRBJ1-2 | .
TGTGCCAGCAGCTTAGGGGGCTCCACGAACACTGAAGCTTTCTTT | CASSLGGSTNTEAFF | TRBV11-3 | . | TRBJ1-1 | .
TGTGCCAGCTCACCCAGGACAGGGGGCATAACCTACGAGCAGTACTTC | CASSPRTGGITYEQYF | TRBV18 | . | TRBJ2-7 | TRBD1
TGTGCCAGCAGTTCCATACAGGGGGCCGCTGAAGCTTTCTTT | CASSSIQGAAEAFF | TRBV28 | . | TRBJ1-1 | TRBD1
TGCGCCAGCAGCTTAACGGACTTCGAAAGCCATGAGCAGTTCTTC | CASSLTDFESHEQFF | TRBV5-1 | . | TRBJ2-1 | .
TGTGCCAGCAGCCAAGAGAAGTCAGTCGCTGTTTTGAAACTGTTTTTT | CASSQEKSVAVLKLFF | TRBV3-1/TRBV3-2 | . | TRBJ1-4 | .
TGCAGCGCTACTCCTGGGGGGGGAGGCAATCAGCCCCAGCATTTT | CSATPGGGGNQPQHF | TRBV29-1 | . | TRBJ1-5 | .
TGTGCCAGCAGCTTCCACCGGGACAGGAACACTGAAGCTTTCTTT | CASSFHRDRNTEAFF | TRBV7-9 | . | TRBJ1-1 | TRBD1
TGTGCCAGCAGTTTAGGGACAGGGGATTCCCAGCCCCAGCATTTT | CASSLGTGDSQPQHF | TRBV28 | . | TRBJ1-5 | TRBD1
TGTGCCAGCAGCCGGACAGGGAAGGATGAAAAACTGTTTTTT | CASSRTGKDEKLFF | TRBV7-2 | . | TRBJ1-4 | TRBD1
TGTGCCAGCAGCCCAAGGACTAGCGGGGTGCGAGATACGCAGTATTTT | CASSPRTSGVRDTQYF | TRBV9 | . | TRBJ2-3 | TRBD2
TGTGCCAGCAGCCAAACTATCACCGGGACAGGGTTCACTGAAGCTTTCTTT | CASSQTITGTGFTEAFF | TRBV3-1/TRBV3-2 | . | TRBJ1-1 | TRBD1
TGTGCCAGCAGTGCTACAGGGAGATGGCAGCCCCAGCATTTT | CASSATGRWQPQHF | TRBV25-1 | . | TRBJ1-5 | .
TGCGCCAGCAGCCCCCGACAGGGGGTTGTCAATGAGCAGTTCTTC | CASSPRQGVVNEQFF | TRBV5-1 | . | TRBJ2-1 | TRBD1
TGTGCCAGCAGTCTTAACAGGGGTTATGGCTACACCTTC | CASSLNRGYGYTF | TRBV12-3/TRBV12-4 | . | TRBJ1-2 | TRBD1
TGTGCCAGCAGTTCCGTGAACACTGAAGCTTTCTTT | CASSSVNTEAFF | TRBV6-5 | . | TRBJ1-1 | .
TGTGCCAGCAGCCCCAGCCGGGGGGTCCCTACAGATACGCAGTATTTT | CASSPSRGVPTDTQYF | TRBV7-6 | . | TRBJ2-3 | TRBD2
TGCAGCGTTGGTCGGACAGGGTCGTACCAAGAGACCCAGTACTTC | CSVGRTGSYQETQYF | TRBV29-1 | . | TRBJ2-5 | TRBD1
TGTGCCAGCAGCTCCAGGCGGGCGGAAGAGACCCAGTACTTC | CASSSRRAEETQYF | TRBV11-2 | . | TRBJ2-5 | .
TGCGCCAGCAGCTTCGGCGGGGGGGACACAGATACGCAGTATTTT | CASSFGGGDTDTQYF | TRBV5-1 | . | TRBJ2-3 | TRBD2
TGTGCCAGCATTCGAGACACAGATACGCAGTATTTT | CASIRDTDTQYF | TRBV2 | . | TRBJ2-3 | .
TGCGCCAGCAGCTTGTCCACAGGGGGCGCTGGGGCCAACGTCCTGACTTTC | CASSLSTGGAGANVLTF | TRBV5-1 | . | TRBJ2-6 | TRBD1
TGTGCCAGCAGCTTAAAAGGGGCGGTTGGCTACACCTTC | CASSLKGAVGYTF | TRBV11-3 | . | TRBJ1-2 | .
TGTGCCAGCAGCTTGAGTCGGACAGGGGGGGATGAGCAGTTCTTC | CASSLSRTGGDEQFF | TRBV5-4 | . | TRBJ2-1 | TRBD1
TGTGCCAGCAGCCAAACTCTAGCGGGGGAGCAGTTCTTC | CASSQTLAGEQFF | TRBV3-1/TRBV3-2 | . | TRBJ2-1 | TRBD2
TGTGCCAGTAGTATCAGGGAATTCACTGAAGCTTTCTTT | CASSIREFTEAFF | TRBV19 | few | TRBJ1-1 | .
TGTGCCAGCAAACCGGGACTAGCGGTACAAGAGACCCAGTACTTC | CASKPGLAVQETQYF | TRBV27 | . | TRBJ2-5 | TRBD2
TGCGCCAGCAGCCAAAGGACATACGGAAACACCATATATTTT | CASSQRTYGNTIYF | TRBV4-3 | . | TRBJ1-3 | .
TGTGCCAGCAGTGACAGGGGCTTCTATGGCTACACCTTC | CASSDRGFYGYTF | TRBV2 | . | TRBJ1-2 | .
TGTGCCAGCAGCTTAGTCGGGGGGAACACCGGGGAGCTGTTTTTT | CASSLVGGNTGELFF | TRBV7-2 | . | TRBJ2-2 | .
TGTGCCAGCAGCTTAGATCGACAGATTGGCTACACCTTC | CASSLDRQIGYTF | TRBV11-2 | . | TRBJ1-2 | .